Given below is one T cell receptor beta chain in context. The antigen is undetermined. The data originate from a study of T cell responses to AZD1222 COVID-19 vaccine. Study-wide results and limits: As reported, nearly half of all spike-specific TCRs target variant regions that are unmutated. Mapped onto spike, vaccine-associated CD4 TCRs spanned it and were dominant at 160-218 and 743-854. Females outnumbered males among donors, who were mostly white British; clonal diversity was possibly underestimated.

There are 11 residues in the CDR3. CDR1 is LNHDA, CDR2 SQIVND, per germline (reference sequence). The ends were cut back, 3 bases at V and 11 bases at J, with 8 bases in the middle. Profiling relied on immunoSEQ multiplex PCR, and the TCRdb table lists in-frame clones only, not all of them. Among 140,000 to 150,000 clones, approximately 90% were seen once, and the ten largest hold approximately 2%. Whether given at about 4 or about 12 weeks, second doses were pooled. The sample consisted of peripheral blood, taken 28 days after the second AZD1222 dose. This sequence joins TRBV19 and TRBJ2-1; no clear D gene. The origin of this receptor is an adult who received the AZD1222 COVID-19 vaccine. CDR3 bases: TGTGCCAGTAGTATGACAAACCAGCAGTTCTTC. Translation: CASSMTNQQFF.